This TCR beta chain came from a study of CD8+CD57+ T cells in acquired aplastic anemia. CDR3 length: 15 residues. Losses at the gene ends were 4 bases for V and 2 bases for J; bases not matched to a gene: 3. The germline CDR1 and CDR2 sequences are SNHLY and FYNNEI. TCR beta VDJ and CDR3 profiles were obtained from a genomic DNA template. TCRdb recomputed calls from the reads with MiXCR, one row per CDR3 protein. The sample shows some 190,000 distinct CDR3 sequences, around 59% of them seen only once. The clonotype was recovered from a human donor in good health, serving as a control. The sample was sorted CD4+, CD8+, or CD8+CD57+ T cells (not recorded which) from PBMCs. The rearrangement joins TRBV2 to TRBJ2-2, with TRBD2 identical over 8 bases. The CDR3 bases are TGTGCCAGCAGTGGCGGGGGGACTAACACCGGGGAGCTGTTTTTT. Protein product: CASSGGGTNTGELFF. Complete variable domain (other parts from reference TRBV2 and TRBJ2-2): EPEVTQTPSHQVTQMGQEVILRCVPISNHLYFYWYRQILGQKVEFLVSFYNNEISEKSEIFDDQFSVERPDGSNFTLKIRSTKLEDSAMYFCASSGGGTNTGELFFGEGSRLTVL.